Shown below are 18 T cell receptor beta chains from a single sample sequenced in a study of blood T cell repertoires in COVID-19. Assay: immunoSEQ multiplex PCR; the TCRdb copy retains only in-frame clones and omits some. The table records roughly 230,000 clones, roughly 81% of them present only once. The sequenced material came from peripheral blood. Every receptor here comes from a man aged 35 to 55 with acute or convalescent COVID-19.

This clone turned up a few times. The J gene is TRBJ2-1, the V gene TRBV7-2; maybe TRBD1 (5 bases). The CDR3 totals 15 residues. V dropped 6 bases and J dropped 8 bases, with 20 bases sitting between them. Germline V CDR1 and CDR2: SGHTA, FQGNSA. CDR3 region: CASSQQGGMNYEQFF. The CDR3 DNA reads TGTGCCAGCAGTCAGCAGGGTGGGATGAACTATGAGCAGTTCTTC.

Worth noting for this clone: Germline and junction disagree at one end, which may indicate a read error. Other DNA sequences in the same sample also yield this CDR3. The CDR3 DNA reads as TGTGCCAGCAGCTTAGCGACAAATTCACCCCTTCACTTT. As protein: CASSLATNSPLHF. The rearrangement links TRBV7-8 to TRBJ1-6; D remains ambiguous. Per the germline V gene, CDR1 is SGHVS and CDR2 is FQNEAQ. This CDR3 spans 13 amino acids.

The rearrangement joins TRBV2 to TRBJ1-2; maybe TRBD1 (5 bases). Germline CDR1 is SNHLY and CDR2 is FYNNEI. CDR3 length: 13 residues. The V and J ends lost 5 bases and 1 base respectively, with 8 bases between them. For the CDR3, the DNA is TGTGCCAGCAGTTCCAGGGATAACTATGGCTACACCTTC. This translates into CASSSRDNYGYTF.

This chain connects TRBV2 to TRBJ1-2, with 12 bases matching TRBD1. Per the germline V gene, CDR1 is SNHLY and CDR2 is FYNNEI. The CDR3 covers 15 residues. V shed 2 bases and J 6 bases; nucleotides not matched to a gene: 4. The chain's CDR3 is CASSEKGQGADGYTF. The CDR3 DNA reads TGTGCCAGCAGTGAAAAGGGACAGGGGGCAGATGGCTACACCTTC.

This sequence joins TRBV7-6 and TRBJ1-1; D is ambiguous. The CDR3 covers 13 residues. The germline CDR1 and CDR2 sequences are SGHVS and FNYEAQ. V lost 0 bases and J lost 8, with 10 bases in between. CDR3: CASSLASGREAFF. In DNA form, the CDR3 reads TGTGCCAGCAGCTTAGCCAGCGGACGAGAAGCTTTCTTT.

This chain connects TRBV4-2 to TRBJ1-2, with D possibly matching TRBD1 (5 bases). The CDR3 spans 15 residues. V shed 1 base and J shed 4 bases, with 13 bases lying between them. The germline V gene has CDR1 LGHNA and CDR2 YNFKEQ. The CDR3 here is CASSQAIAGSYGYTF. Written as DNA, the CDR3 is TGTGCCAGCAGCCAAGCTATAGCAGGGTCCTATGGCTACACCTTC.

This chain joins TRBV7-3 and TRBJ2-3, with a possible D match to TRBD2 (5 bases). The CDR3 totals 13 residues. Germline V lookup: CDR1 SGHTA, CDR2 FQGTGA. Trimming removed 4 bases at V and 8 bases at J, with 13 bases between. As DNA, the CDR3 is TGTGCCAGCAGCTCTATCCGGGATGGTACGCAGTATTTT. This encodes CASSSIRDGTQYF. The entire variable domain, with the rest obtained from reference TRBV7-3 and TRBJ2-3, is as follows: GAGVSQTPSNKVTEKGKYVELRCDPISGHTALYWYRQSLGQGPEFLIYFQGTGAADDSGLPNDRFFAVRPEGSVSTLKIQRTERGDSAVYLCASSSIRDGTQYFGPGTRLTVL.

V usage is TRBV7-9 and J usage is TRBJ1-1, with D possibly being TRBD1 (5 bases). The CDR3 is made up of 12 amino acids. Germline values: CDR1 SEHNR, CDR2 FQNEAQ (reference sequence). With 1 base removed from V and 11 bases from J, the gap between germline ends came to 11 bases. The CDR3, as DNA: TGTGCCAGCAGCTTAGGGGACGGAGGGGCTTTCTTT. Translating gives CASSLGDGGAFF.

The V call is TRBV28, the J call TRBJ2-7; D gene unclear. CDR3 length: 12 residues. V shed 5 bases and J shed 5 bases, with 10 bases lying between them. CDR1 MDHEN and CDR2 SYDVKM come from the germline V gene. Here the CDR3 DNA reads TGTGCCAGCAGTCAACTAATAAACGAGCAGTACTTC. The encoded protein is CASSQLINEQYF.

This chain joins TRBV10-3 and TRBJ2-3, with a tentative D call TRBD1 (6 bases). V lost 6 bases and J lost 4, with 11 bases in between. The CDR3 extends over 13 amino acids. Germline V gene sequence: CDR1 ENHRY, CDR2 SYGVKD. The CDR3 coding sequence is TGTGCCATCAGCGACAGGATCGCAGATACGCAGTATTTT. Its protein product is CAISDRIADTQYF.

V usage is TRBV27 and J usage is TRBJ2-1; TRBD1 agrees at 8 bases. This CDR3 is built from 16 residues. The V and J ends lost 4 bases and 3 bases, in that order; junction bases with no gene match: 8. The germline CDR1 and CDR2 sequences are MNHEY and SMNVEV (reference sequence). The CDR3 sequence: CASSSSGTGFYNEQFF. CDR3 coding DNA: TGTGCCAGCAGTTCCTCCGGGACAGGATTCTACAATGAGCAGTTCTTC.

V usage is TRBV5-4 and J usage is TRBJ1-2; the match to TRBD1 covers 8 bases. Germline V CDR1 and CDR2: SGHNT, YYREEE (reference sequence). Losses at the gene ends were 4 bases for V and 2 bases for J; bases not matched to a gene: 4. The CDR3 length is 14 residues. The CDR3 region is CASSDQGANYGYTF. CDR3 bases: TGTGCCAGCAGCGACCAGGGGGCGAACTATGGCTACACCTTC.

This clone was seen a handful of times. The DNA of the CDR3 is TGCGCCAGCAGCCAAGATAGGAGGGACTACACCTTC. Residues: CASSQDRRDYTF. The chain combines TRBV4-3 with TRBJ1-2; D is unresolved. CDR1 is LGHNA, CDR2 YSLEER, per germline. V was clipped by 0 bases and J by 10 bases, with 9 bases between them. CDR3 length equals 12 residues.

V usage is TRBV6-5 and J usage is TRBJ2-1, with 9 positions matching TRBD2. The V gene's germline CDR1 is MNHEY and CDR2 SVGAGI. Trimming cost V 4 bases and J 4 bases; bases outside gene matches: 8. The CDR3 runs to 16 residues. CDR3 sequence: CASSSLAGISYNEQFF. In nucleotides, the CDR3 is TGTGCCAGCAGTTCCCTAGCGGGGATCTCATACAATGAGCAGTTCTTC.

The rearrangement links TRBV6-1 to TRBJ1-5, with TRBD1 matching 8 bases. V trimming: 2 bases; J trimming: 7 bases; junction bases outside the gene matches: 13. The CDR3 runs to 17 residues. Germline CDR1 and CDR2: MNHNS and SASEGT. The CDR3 here is CASSELPGGQAKQPQHF. The CDR3 DNA sequence: TGTGCCAGCAGTGAATTACCTGGGGGACAGGCTAAGCAGCCCCAGCATTTT.

The chain links TRBV19 to TRBJ1-1; 8 bases fit TRBD1. V dropped 5 bases and J dropped 1; count of bases not matched to a gene: 12. There are 17 residues in the CDR3. Germline-derived CDR1 and CDR2 are LNHDA and SQIVND (reference sequence). The CDR3 nucleotides read TGTGCCAGTAGTTACCCCGTGGGGACAGGCAGGAACACTGAAGCTTTCTTT. Its protein product is CASSYPVGTGRNTEAFF.

This chain joins TRBV7-9 and TRBJ2-5; the D gene is possibly TRBD2 (6 bases). Trimming pared 1 base from V and 7 bases from J, leaving 13 bases between. CDR3 length: 14 amino acids. From germline, CDR1 is SEHNR and CDR2 FQNEAQ (reference sequence). The CDR3 DNA reads as TGTGCCAGCAGCTTAGATTGGACGGGGGTGACCCAGTACTTC. Translating it yields CASSLDWTGVTQYF.

This clone was observed a single time. The chain links TRBV11-2 to TRBJ2-1; the D gene is possibly TRBD2 (7 bases). Trimming left V 8 bases short and J 6 bases short, with 20 bases between. Germline loops: CDR1 SGHAT, CDR2 FQNNGV. CDR3 size: 15 residues. CDR3 loop: CASSFAGATVNEQFF. The CDR3 bases are TGTGCCAGCTCTTTCGCGGGGGCAACGGTCAATGAGCAGTTCTTC.